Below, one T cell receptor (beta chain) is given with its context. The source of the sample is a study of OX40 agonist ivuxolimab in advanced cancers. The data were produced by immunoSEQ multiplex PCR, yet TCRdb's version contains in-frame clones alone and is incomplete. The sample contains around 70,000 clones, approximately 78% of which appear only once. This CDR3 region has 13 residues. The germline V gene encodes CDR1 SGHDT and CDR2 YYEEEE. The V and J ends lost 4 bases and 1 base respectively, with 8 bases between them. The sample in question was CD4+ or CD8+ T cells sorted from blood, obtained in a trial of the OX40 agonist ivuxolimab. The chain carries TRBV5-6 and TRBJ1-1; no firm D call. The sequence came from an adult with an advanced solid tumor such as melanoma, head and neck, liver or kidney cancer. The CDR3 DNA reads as TGTGCCAGCAGCCCGGAGTGGAACACTGAAGCTTTCTTT. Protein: CASSPEWNTEAFF.